This T cell receptor beta chain came from a study of shared clonotypes between healthy human individuals. Findings and limits, study-wide: Estimated richness values were generally larger in naive subsets than in memory subsets. Relative to their counterparts shared across all four donors, non-shared clonotypes exhibited diminished generation probabilities.

Germline CDR1 reads LNHNV; CDR2 reads YYDKDF (reference sequence). The V gene lost 2 bases and the J gene lost 5 bases, with 16 bases spanning the gap. This CDR3 contains 16 residues. Method: immunoSEQ multiplex PCR; TCRdb's copy keeps in-frame clones and lacks some. The table lists around 600,000 clones, approximately 96% of them singletons, with around 0.11% in the top ten. The naive CD8 subset, CD45RO-negative cells positively selected for CCR7, excluded terminally differentiated effector memory CD45RA+ cells. Of note for this clone: Antigen: not known.

The specimen sequenced was naive CD8+ T cells sorted from blood. The V gene is TRBV15, the J gene TRBJ2-1; the D gene is possibly TRBD2 (6 bases). The sequence was collected from a woman in her twenties or thirties in good health. The CDR3 region is CATSRYLADPNNEQFF. CDR3 in DNA: TGTGCCACCAGCAGATACTTAGCGGACCCAAACAATGAGCAGTTCTTC.